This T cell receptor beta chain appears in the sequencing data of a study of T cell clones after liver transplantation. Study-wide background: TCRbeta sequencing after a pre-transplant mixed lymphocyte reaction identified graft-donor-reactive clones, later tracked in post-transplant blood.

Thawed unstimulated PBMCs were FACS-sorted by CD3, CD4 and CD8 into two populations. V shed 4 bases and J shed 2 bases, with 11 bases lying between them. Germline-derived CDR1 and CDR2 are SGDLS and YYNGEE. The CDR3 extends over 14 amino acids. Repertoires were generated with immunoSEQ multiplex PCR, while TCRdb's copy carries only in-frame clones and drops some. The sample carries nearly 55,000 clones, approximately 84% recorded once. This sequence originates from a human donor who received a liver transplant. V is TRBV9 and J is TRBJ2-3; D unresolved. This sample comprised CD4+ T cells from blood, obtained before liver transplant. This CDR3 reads CASSPSYPTDTQYF. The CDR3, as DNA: TGTGCCAGCAGCCCTTCTTATCCCACAGATACGCAGTATTTT.